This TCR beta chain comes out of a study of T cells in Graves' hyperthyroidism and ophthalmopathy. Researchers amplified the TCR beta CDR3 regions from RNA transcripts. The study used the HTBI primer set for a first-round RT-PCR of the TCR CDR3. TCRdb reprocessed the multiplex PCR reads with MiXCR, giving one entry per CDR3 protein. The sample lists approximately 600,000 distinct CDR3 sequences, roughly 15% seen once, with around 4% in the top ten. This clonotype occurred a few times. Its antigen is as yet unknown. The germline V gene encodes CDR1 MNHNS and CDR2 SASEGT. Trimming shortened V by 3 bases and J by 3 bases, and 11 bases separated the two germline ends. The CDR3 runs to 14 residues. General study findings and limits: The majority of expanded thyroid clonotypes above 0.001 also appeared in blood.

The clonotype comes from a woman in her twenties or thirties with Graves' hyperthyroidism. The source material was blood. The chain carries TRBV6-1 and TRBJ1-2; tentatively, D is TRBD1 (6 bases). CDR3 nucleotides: TGTGCCAGCAGTGACCTGACAGGCGACTATGGCTACACCTTC. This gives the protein CASSDLTGDYGYTF.